The rows below give T cell receptor beta chains drawn from one sample of a study of shared clonotypes between healthy human individuals. Sequenced by immunoSEQ multiplex PCR; TCRdb stores in-frame clones only, minus some. Found here are more than 1.2 million clones, just under 99% of them singletons; the top ten hold approximately 0.38%. The specimen was naive CD4+ T cells sorted from blood. The receptors originated from a man aged 25-45 years in good health. CDR3s include the opening cysteine and the closing phenylalanine or tryptophan. The D gene is left open where the match is weak. For some rows the clone size is stated as once, few or many, or as a class when expanded; others skip it.

>TRBJ2-2|TRBV27|NA|NA
TGTGCCAGCAGCCCTAGGGGTCGGGACACCGGGGAGCTGTTTTTT
CASSPRGRDTGELFF
>TRBJ2-7|TRBV6-5|NA|NA
TGTGCCAGCAGTGGCATCTCGGGTGTCAAAGGCGAGCAGTACTTC
CASSGISGVKGEQYF
>TRBJ1-4|TRBV7-9|TRBD1|NA
TGTGCCAGCAGCGACCGGGACAGGGTTGAAAAACTGTTTTTT
CASSDRDRVEKLFF
>TRBJ2-1|TRBV12-2|NA|NA
TGTGCAAGAATCCGTCAGGGAGGCTCCTACAATGAGCAGTTCTTC
CARIRQGGSYNEQFF
>TRBJ2-3|TRBV19|NA|NA
TGTGCCAGTAGTATTGTTCCCGGCGAAGTGGGTACGCAGTATTTT
CASSIVPGEVGTQYF
>TRBJ2-1|TRBV6-1|TRBD2|NA
TGTGCCAGCCGCGGGATATCCGGGGGGAATGAGCAGTTCTTC
CASRGISGGNEQFF
>TRBJ2-7|TRBV27|NA|NA
TGTGCCAGCAGTTTCCGAGGGACGGGAGAGCAGTACTTC
CASSFRGTGEQYF
>TRBJ2-7|TRBV29-1|NA|NA
TGCAGCGTTGGCAGGGCAGGTTCCGAGCAGTACTTC
CSVGRAGSEQYF
>TRBJ2-2|TRBV19|TRBD1|NA
TGTGCCAGTAGTATTTCAAAACAGGGGGCCGGGGAGCTGTTTTTT
CASSISKQGAGELFF
>TRBJ2-5|TRBV5-4|NA|NA
TGTGCTTGTCTCAGAGCAGAGGGCGAGACCCAGTACTTC
CACLRAEGETQYF
>TRBJ2-7|TRBV28|TRBD1|NA
TGTGCCAGCAGTTCGTATCCGACAGGGTCCTACGAGCAGTACTTC
CASSSYPTGSYEQYF
>TRBJ2-1|TRBV7-2|NA|NA
TGTGCCAGCAGCTCCTCCTTCAGCTCCTACAATGAGCAGTTCTTC
CASSSSFSSYNEQFF
>TRBJ2-1|TRBV6-5|TRBD2|NA
TGTGCCAGCAGTTACTCGCGGGGGTACAATGAGCAGTTCTTC
CASSYSRGYNEQFF
>TRBJ1-4|TRBV30|TRBD1|NA
TGTGCCTGGAATTCAGGGGGGGAAAAACTGTTTTTT
CAWNSGGEKLFF
>TRBJ2-1|TRBV28|TRBD1|NA
TGTGCCAGCAACGATCCGGGACAGGCGTTCAATGAGCAGTTCTTC
CASNDPGQAFNEQFF
>TRBJ1-4|TRBV7-2|NA|NA
TGTGCCAGCAGCAGGGGTCTACCACCCGAAAAACTGTTTTTT
CASSRGLPPEKLFF
>TRBJ2-3|TRBV5-1|TRBD1|NA
TGCGCCAGCAGCTTGGGGGGACAGGGAATGGATACGCAGTATTTT
CASSLGGQGMDTQYF
>TRBJ2-7|TRBV19|NA|NA
TGTGCCAGTAGTCCTTCAGGGTTGCTCCCCTACGAGCAGTACTTC
CASSPSGLLPYEQYF
>TRBJ2-7|TRBV28|TRBD1|NA
TGTGCCAGCAGTGCGACAGGGATCTACGAGCAGTACTTC
CASSATGIYEQYF
>TRBJ1-5|TRBV6-6|TRBD1|once
TGTGCCAGCAGTTATAGGGACAGGGACGGTCAGCCCCAGCATTTT
CASSYRDRDGQPQHF
>TRBJ2-1|TRBV5-5|NA|NA
TGTGCCAGCAGCGCCACAGTAGTGGGGGATGGGGGGCGACTCAATGAGCAGTTCTTC
CASSATVVGDGGRLNEQFF
>TRBJ2-6|TRBV2|NA|once
TGTGCCAGCGGGAAATCAAGCTCTGGGGCCAACGTCCTGACTTTC
CASGKSSSGANVLTF
>TRBJ1-1|TRBV6-5|TRBD1|NA
TGTGCCAGCAGTTACTCGGGGACAGGCGTCACTGAAGCTTTCTTT
CASSYSGTGVTEAFF
>TRBJ1-2|TRBV6-1|NA|once
TGTGCCAGCAGTGAGGTGGATGGGGCTGGTGGCTACACCTTC
CASSEVDGAGGYTF
>TRBJ2-7|TRBV7-9|NA|NA
TGTGCCAGCAGTCCACTAGTATCGTCCTACGAGCAGTACTTC
CASSPLVSSYEQYF
>TRBJ2-5|TRBV2|NA|NA
TGTGCCAGCAGTAACATGGACGGAGAGACCCAGTACTTC
CASSNMDGETQYF
>TRBJ1-4|TRBV30|NA|NA
TGTGCCTGGAGTTTTGGATCCCCCGAAAAACTGTTTTTT
CAWSFGSPEKLFF
>TRBJ2-2|TRBV7-8|TRBD2|NA
TGTGCCAGCAGGCTTGGGACTAGGTCTGCCGGGGAGCTGTTTTTT
CASRLGTRSAGELFF
>TRBJ1-2|TRBV11-2|TRBD1|NA
TGTGCCAGCAGCTTAAGGACAGGGAACTATGGCTACACCTTC
CASSLRTGNYGYTF
>TRBJ1-1|TRBV2|NA|few
TGTGCCAGCAGTGAGCAGGGGAACACTGAAGCTTTCTTT
CASSEQGNTEAFF
>TRBJ1-4|TRBV4-3|NA|NA
TGCGCCAGCAGCCAAGAAGGGGGTTCGGGCGAAAAACTGTTTTTT
CASSQEGGSGEKLFF